This TCR beta chain was profiled in a study of shared clonotypes between healthy human individuals (dated by TCRdb to the early 2020s). Regarding the study in general: A few men and a couple of women, aged 18 to 49 years, made up the cohort. Each donor's leukapheresis produced roughly between about 0.8 and 8.9 billion PBMCs. To increase sequencing depth and limit assay-specific biases, different laboratories used diverse techniques to prepare libraries and sequence TCR repertoires. Blood TCR repertoires of several healthy adults were deeply sequenced to estimate repertoire size and the extent of clonotype sharing between individuals.

The donors were healthy, HIV-negative adults with no recently reported acute infections or vaccinations. All donors were Caucasian adults living in Nashville, Tennessee, USA. For unsorted samples, 100 million or so PBMCs were counted, and genomic DNA was extracted using the QIAamp DNA Blood Mini kit. Blood was obtained by leukapheresis, after which PBMCs were separated by Ficoll-Histopaque density gradient centrifugation and cryopreserved in liquid nitrogen vapor phase. Overall study results and their limits: Based on pairwise subsampling, the degree of clonotype sharing among donors was expected to be affected by sequencing depth. The small number of donors limited the genetic and exposure-history diversity represented. Only blood was sampled, and tissue TCR repertoires likely differ from those in blood.

On this clone itself: It lacks a known antigen. No base-level quality is on record; no much larger clone is a single base apart.

Using the deep immunoSEQ assay, TCR CDR3 regions were amplified from genomic DNA by multiplex PCR. For each cell subset, the extracted genomic DNA was distributed evenly across all wells of several immunoSEQ 96-well plates, and each plate served as one replicate. Each replicate PCR for unsorted PBMC received roughly 300 ng genomic DNA, equal to about 30,000 T cell genomes. Genomic DNA from unsorted PBMC was sequenced over ten immunoSEQ deep assay plates. Purified libraries were measured with a Qubit 3.0 fluorometer, size-checked on a Bioanalyzer 2100, and measured again with the KAPA Library Quantification kit. Each immunoSEQ 96-well plate was sequenced on its own single-read 150-cycle Illumina NextSeq 550 flow cell. The published analysis was carried out like this. Because the immunoSEQ output included only junctional sequences and no quality scores, the filtering could not be the same as the filtering used for full-length reads. Sequences were annotated with PyIR, a Python wrapper for IgBLAST v1.9, using IMGT germline references to assign V/J genes and CDR3. Reads with weak V/J assignments (E-value above 1e-6), missing CDR3, stop codons, out-of-frame junctions, or ambiguous translated residues were removed. V3J clonotypes were defined as sequences sharing an identical inferred V gene, J gene, and CDR3 amino acid sequence. The percentage overlap between two repertoires was calculated by dividing the number of shared unique clonotypes by the size of the smaller repertoire. Three approaches were used to assess repertoire richness: RTK rarefaction, the Chao1 estimator, and Recon v2.1 estimates of unobserved clonotypes. The table comes from immuneACCESS by way of TCRdb, which keeps in-frame sequences with V and J called. Part of the clones is missing from these tables; in studies checked, under half for an unresolved V gene and the rest for unknown reasons. V, J and clone size are those of that table, while D and trimming were read from the DNA. The table for this sample lists 450,000 to 500,000 clones; 81% of them were counted only once. Together, the top ten hold about 13% of the sample.

The CDR3, cysteine through phenylalanine, is 14 amino acids long. Only CDR3 DNA remains: 42 bases, in frame from the first base. Trimming removed 0 bases from V and 6 bases from J, leaving 10 bases between the germline ends. CDR1 and CDR2 are drawn from the germline V gene: SGDLS, YYNGEE. The sample consisted of PBMCs. This receptor was taken from a woman aged 40 to 55 in good health. Some clones in this sample may be carry-over from other donors' samples. The receptor chain draws on TRBV9 and TRBJ1-5, with the identity of the D gene unclear. The CDR3 region has the sequence CASSVGEWGQPQHF. Here is the DNA: TGTGCCAGCAGCGTAGGGGAGTGGGGTCAGCCCCAGCATTTT.